These T cell receptor beta chains were read from a single sample in a study of cytomegalovirus exposure and HLA in healthy donors. This table comes from immunoSEQ multiplex PCR, and its TCRdb copy is limited to in-frame clones, with some not included. The top ten clones hold about 13% of a sample with about 150,000 clones, roughly 78% of them seen once. Sequencing was done on a sample of PBMCs. All receptors come from a woman aged 50 to 60 in good health and CMV-seropositive. CDR3s include the opening cysteine and the closing phenylalanine or tryptophan. The D gene is left open where the match is weak. Rows may omit the clone size; those that give it use once, few, many or a size class.

d_gene	v_gene	abundance	j_gene	CDR3nt	CDR3aa
-	TRBV30	-	TRBJ1-5	TGTGCCTGGAGTGGGGGGACAATGCAGCCCCAGCATTTT	CAWSGGTMQPQHF
TRBD2	TRBV10-1	-	TRBJ2-3	TGCGCCAGCAGACCGGGACTAGCGGGGGGCACAGATACGCAGTATTTT	CASRPGLAGGTDTQYF
-	TRBV7-9	-	TRBJ1-5	TGTGCCAGCAGCTCCTATTATCAGCCCCAGCATTTT	CASSSYYQPQHF
-	TRBV5-6	-	TRBJ2-3	TGTGCCAGCAGCCTCGGGACACCCTTCTTCAGAGATACGCAGTATTTT	CASSLGTPFFRDTQYF
-	TRBV7-2	-	TRBJ2-1	TGTGCCAGCAGCTCTAAGAGGGGGTTTACAGGGAACTCCTACAATGAGCAGTTCTTC	CASSSKRGFTGNSYNEQFF
-	TRBV5-1	once	TRBJ2-5	TGCGCCAGCAGCTTTGGCGGGGAAGAGACCCAGTACTTC	CASSFGGEETQYF
TRBD1	TRBV5-1	-	TRBJ2-7	TGCGCCAGCAGCTCCAACCCGGGGACAGGGCGGCGCGAGCAGTACTTC	CASSSNPGTGRREQYF
-	TRBV4-2	-	TRBJ1-6	TGTGCCAGCAGCCCAAACTACGGGGATCTAAGCTCACCCCTCCACTTT	CASSPNYGDLSSPLHF
-	TRBV4-1	few	TRBJ1-5	TGCGCCAGCAGCCAAGATTCGGTAAGCAATCAGCCCCAGCATTTT	CASSQDSVSNQPQHF
TRBD1	TRBV9	once	TRBJ1-5	TGTGCCAGCAGCGTAGGTTTGGACAGGGGAATTAAGACCCAGCATTTT	CASSVGLDRGIKTQHF